The TCR beta chain under discussion was sequenced for a study of blood T cells in healthy people across ages. CDR3 size: 16 residues. The authors ran a second PCR of about 7 to 12 cycles using a sample-barcoded 5' primer and a J-beta primer mix. TCRdb reprocessed the 5' RACE reads with MiXCR, giving one entry per CDR3 protein. The sample has hundreds of thousands of distinct CDR3 sequences, roughly 41% seen once; the top ten hold approximately 31%. Details on this clonotype: Sequence at one end of the junction differs from germline and may be a read error.

This TCR derives from an elderly man in good health. Sequencing was carried out using blood. The genes are TRBV12-3 or TRBV12-4 and TRBJ2-1; 7 nucleotides agree with TRBD2. CDR3: CASSWGPSGPYNEQFF. CDR3 sequence (DNA): TGTGCCAGCAGTTGGGGCCCTAGCGGTCCCTACAATGAACAGTTCTTC.